This T cell receptor (beta chain) was captured by sequencing in a study of blood T cells in healthy people across ages. Germline V gives CDR1 LGHDT, CDR2 YNNKEL (reference sequence). V dropped 3 bases and J dropped 1; count of bases not matched to a gene: 5. The CDR3 is 16 amino acids. A second 7 to 11 cycle PCR used barcoded and J-beta primers. Each of the samples gave a minimum of 2.5 million paired-end reads that contained CDR3. From the 5' RACE reads, TCRdb called clonotypes with MiXCR, one entry per CDR3 protein. The data hold some 760,000 distinct CDR3 sequences, with more than 20% observed a single time. Caucasian, healthy and from Russia, the donors were aged between about 6 and 90. This clonotype was counted a few times. The sample was also reused in another study, on T cells of mothers and their children. That work states: Over 9 million TCR beta CDR3 reads were obtained from each mother, and some 3.1 million from each child.

The V call is TRBV3-1, the J call TRBJ2-1; 8 bases map to TRBD2. The specimen was blood. The sequence was obtained from a boy aged 5-17 years in good health. The CDR3 reads CASSHSRGGSYNEQFF. The CDR3 bases are TGTGCCAGCAGCCATAGTCGGGGGGGATCCTACAATGAGCAGTTCTTC.